The rows below give T cell receptor beta chains drawn from one sample of a study of blood T cell repertoires in COVID-19. This table comes from immunoSEQ multiplex PCR, and its TCRdb copy is limited to in-frame clones, with some not included. The sample carries approximately 260,000 clones, about nine tenths recorded once. Sequenced input: peripheral blood. Receptors originate from a man aged 50 or older with acute or convalescent COVID-19. CDR3s include the opening cysteine and the closing phenylalanine or tryptophan.

TRBV9	TRBJ1-6	CASSVAERGSPLHF
TRBV10-1	TRBJ2-5	CASSDGGDQETQYF
TRBV4-1	TRBJ2-2	CASSPAEGGYTGELFF
TRBV27	TRBJ2-5	CASSLDREQTQYF
TRBV2	TRBJ1-1	CASMRQGVNTEAFF
TRBV30	TRBJ1-4	CAWSLQGLPNEKLFF
TRBV9	TRBJ1-2	CASSADRGTTYGYTF
TRBV7-9	TRBJ2-7	CASSLRGAYEQYF
TRBV4-1	TRBJ1-1	CASSQERENTEAFF
TRBV7-6	TRBJ1-2	CASSPLGGPRYGYTF
TRBV5-4	TRBJ1-6	CASRLTLGDNSPLHF
TRBV9	TRBJ2-5	CASSVDSGRGETQYF
TRBV7-2	TRBJ2-2	CASSFGPQGLDTGELFF
TRBV25-1	TRBJ2-7	CASSESDRSPSYEQYF
TRBV19	TRBJ2-7	CASSRDRKSYEQYF
TRBV6-5	TRBJ1-5	CASSRGNQPQHF
TRBV19	TRBJ1-4	CASSLSPGTGEKLFF
TRBV5-1	TRBJ2-3	CASRGSLSTDTQYF
TRBV28	TRBJ2-1	CASSDSISFNEQFF
TRBV5-4	TRBJ2-2	CASSPRRGGSNTGELFF
TRBV12-3/TRBV12-4	TRBJ2-2	CASIRVSGELFF
TRBV12-5	TRBJ2-5	CASGLVPREGETQYF
TRBV3-1/TRBV3-2	TRBJ2-4	CASSLPREGNIQYF
TRBV7-3	TRBJ1-4	CASSEGVSTNEKLFF
TRBV3-1/TRBV3-2	TRBJ2-3	CASSLSGAGGDTQYF
TRBV7-9	TRBJ1-3	CASSTTGGAGYTIYF
TRBV6-1	TRBJ1-2	CASSEWDSRGYGYTF
TRBV5-1	TRBJ1-4	CASSSLQGSGEKLFF
TRBV27	TRBJ2-3	CASGRLAGAGDTQYF
TRBV20-1	TRBJ1-2	CSATDSYGYTF
TRBV27	TRBJ1-4	CASYTGVGTNEKLFF
TRBV2	TRBJ1-5	CASSERRDQPQHF
TRBV7-9	TRBJ2-1	CASSLGYDEQFF
TRBV7-8	TRBJ1-6	CASSPRDRGSLPLLHF
TRBV7-2	TRBJ1-2	CASSHPGQGAYGYTF
TRBV5-1	TRBJ2-3	CASYNRTSGGDTQYF